This T cell receptor beta chain was recovered during a study of CD8 T cells in ankylosing spondylitis. The sample holds a few counts of this clonotype. The antigen remains unidentified. The germline V and J ends were trimmed by 2 bases and 6 bases, with 17 bases remaining between them. CDR1 and CDR2 (germline): SEHNR, FQNEAQ (reference sequence). CDR3 length: 16 amino acids. MiXCR, applied by TCRdb to the 5' RACE reads, yields one record per CDR3 protein. The sample holds 300,000 to 350,000 distinct CDR3 sequences, less than 25% seen once. The study's findings and limits: Reported data indicate significant enrichment of disease-linked clones within matched ankylosing spondylitis synovial fluid. Earlier reports found some motif variants in synovial fluid and blood in reactive arthritis. Disease-linked clones bore a CD8+ phenotype and were relatively rare in peripheral blood.

The V gene is TRBV7-9, the J gene TRBJ2-1; D possibly corresponds to TRBD2 (6 bases). The sequence derives from a female donor with ankylosing spondylitis or in good health (not recorded which). The sequenced sample consisted of blood, either unsorted or a sorted T cell fraction (not recorded which). The CDR3 DNA sequence: TGTGCCAGCAGCTTAATTTCAGGGACTCCCCCCAATGAGCAGTTCTTC. Translated, it gives CASSLISGTPPNEQFF. Full variable domain (remainder filled in from reference TRBV7-9 and TRBJ2-1): DTGVSQNPRHKITKRGQNVTFRCDPISEHNRLYWYRQTLGQGPEFLTYFQNEAQLEKSRLLSDRFSAERPKGSFSTLEIQRTEQGDSAMYLCASSLISGTPPNEQFFGPGTRLTVL.